The T cell receptor beta chain under discussion was sequenced for a study of blood T cell repertoires in COVID-19. About the research overall: Whether acute or convalescent, the COVID-19 samples came from the United States, Italy and Spain. PBMCs, B-cell-depleted T cells, or T cells were the source of the cDNA or gDNA that made up the material.

In the study's own analysis: Amplification with reference gene primers provided the estimates of nucleated cell counts. Assay used: immunoSEQ multiplex PCR; TCRdb lists only in-frame clones, some missing. V and J calls and clone size are given by that table; D and trimming were obtained from the DNA. The table records 200,000 to 250,000 clones, roughly 80% of them present only once. The ends were cut back, 11 bases at V and 0 bases at J, with 4 bases in the middle. Looked up from germline, CDR1 is KGHSH and CDR2 is LQKENI. This CDR3 comprises 10 residues. The receptor comes from a woman aged 18-29 years with acute or convalescent COVID-19. Sequencing input: peripheral blood. The chain joins TRBV18 to TRBJ1-2; D gene unclear. The CDR3 DNA is TGTGCCGGGCCTAACTATGGCTACACCTTC. This translates into CAGPNYGYTF.